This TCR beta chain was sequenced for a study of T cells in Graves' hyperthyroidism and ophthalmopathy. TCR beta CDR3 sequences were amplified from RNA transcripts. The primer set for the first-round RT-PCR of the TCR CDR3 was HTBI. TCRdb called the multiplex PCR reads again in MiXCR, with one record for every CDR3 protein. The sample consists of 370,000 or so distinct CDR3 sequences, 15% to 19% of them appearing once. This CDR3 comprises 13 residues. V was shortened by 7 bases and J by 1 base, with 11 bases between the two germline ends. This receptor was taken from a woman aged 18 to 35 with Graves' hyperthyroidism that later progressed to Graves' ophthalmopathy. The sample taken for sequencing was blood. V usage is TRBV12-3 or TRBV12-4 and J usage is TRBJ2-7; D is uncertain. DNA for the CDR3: TGTGCCAGCACGATAGCACCTTCCTACGAGCAGTACTTC. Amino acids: CASTIAPSYEQYF.